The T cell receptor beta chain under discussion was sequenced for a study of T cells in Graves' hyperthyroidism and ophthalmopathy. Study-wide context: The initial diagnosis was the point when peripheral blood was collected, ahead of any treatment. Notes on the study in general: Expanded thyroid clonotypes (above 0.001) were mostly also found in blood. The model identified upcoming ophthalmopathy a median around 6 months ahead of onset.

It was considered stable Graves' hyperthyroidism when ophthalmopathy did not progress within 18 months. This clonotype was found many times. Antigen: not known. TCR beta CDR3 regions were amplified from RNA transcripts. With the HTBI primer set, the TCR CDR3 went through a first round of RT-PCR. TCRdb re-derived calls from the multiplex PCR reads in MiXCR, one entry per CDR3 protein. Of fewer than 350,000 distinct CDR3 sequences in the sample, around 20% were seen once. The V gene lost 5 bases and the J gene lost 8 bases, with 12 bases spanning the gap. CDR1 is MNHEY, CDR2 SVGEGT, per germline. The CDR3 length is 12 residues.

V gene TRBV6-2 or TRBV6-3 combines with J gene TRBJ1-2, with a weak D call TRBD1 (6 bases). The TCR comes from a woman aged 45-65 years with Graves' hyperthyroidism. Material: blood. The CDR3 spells CASSNTRGGYTF. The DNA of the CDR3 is TGTGCCAGCAGTAACACCAGGGGAGGCTACACCTTC.